This T cell receptor (beta chain) was identified during a study of early T cells in non-severe SARS-CoV-2 infection. Study-level background: It was bulk RNA from unsorted whole blood that was sequenced, and the chains were unpaired.

This clonotype occurred once. Its target is unknown. The TCR library protocol was used to attach unique molecular identifiers. These identifiers were attached to individual cDNA molecules. TCRdb used MiXCR to reprocess the 5' RACE reads, holding one entry per CDR3 protein. Found here are tens of thousands of distinct CDR3 sequences, 11% to 15% of them singletons; the top ten hold 6.1%. This CDR3 is built from 13 residues. J was trimmed by 4 bases and V by 1 base; bases with no gene match: 2. Germline values: CDR1 DFQATT, CDR2 SNEGSKA (reference sequence). Findings of the study overall: A preference for anti-spike CD8 responses marked VDJdb matching, which missed private and CD4 specificities.

The chain recombines TRBV20-1 with TRBJ2-7; 9 nucleotides line up with TRBD2. Source material: whole blood. The TCR sequence derives from an adult who was a healthcare worker with PCR-confirmed SARS-CoV-2 infection or an uninfected control (not recorded which). CDR3 coding DNA: TGCAGTGCTAGAGGCAGCGGGGGGTACGAGCAGTACTTC. This translates into CSARGSGGYEQYF.